These T cell receptor beta chains were read from a single sample in a study of T cell responses to AZD1222 COVID-19 vaccine. Sequencing was performed with immunoSEQ multiplex PCR; in TCRdb, only in-frame clones are kept and a portion is missing. The table includes more than 80,000 clones, 70% to 90% detected once. Source: peripheral blood, taken on day 0 of MenACWY control vaccination. The receptors stem from an adult in good health. The CDR3 runs from the conserved cysteine through the conserved F or W. Each record gives: D gene, J gene, V gene, clone size, CDR3 DNA, CDR3 protein. D genes are given only for firm matches. Clone size is not always given. Where it is, it says once, few, many or a class for expanded clones.

D: .; J: TRBJ1-2; V: TRBV6-5; size: .; DNA: TGTGCCAGCAGCATCGACACGGGTTTGGGTGGCTACACCTTC; CDR3: CASSIDTGLGGYTF
D: .; J: TRBJ1-5; V: TRBV3-1/TRBV3-2; size: .; DNA: TGTGCCAGCAGCCAAGACCCCCAGGCGGGTCAGCCCCAGCATTTT; CDR3: CASSQDPQAGQPQHF
D: .; J: TRBJ1-4; V: TRBV30; size: .; DNA: TGTGCCTGGGCCCAGTTGACAACTAATGAAAAACTGTTTTTT; CDR3: CAWAQLTTNEKLFF
D: .; J: TRBJ2-1; V: TRBV6-1; size: few; DNA: TGTGCCAGCAGTGAAGAGGGGGGTGGCTACAATGAGCAGTTCTTC; CDR3: CASSEEGGGYNEQFF
D: .; J: TRBJ1-2; V: TRBV6-5; size: once; DNA: TGTGCCAGCACCCTCAGGGCCGATAACTATGGCTACACCTTC; CDR3: CASTLRADNYGYTF
D: .; J: TRBJ1-2; V: TRBV3-1/TRBV3-2; size: .; DNA: TGTGCCAGCAGCCAAGATTCTTCTGGGAGGGGCTACACCTTC; CDR3: CASSQDSSGRGYTF
D: TRBD2; J: TRBJ2-1; V: TRBV6-2/TRBV6-3; size: .; DNA: TGTGCCAGCAGCCTATTTCGGGGGGGGAGCTCCTACAATGAGCAGTTCTTC; CDR3: CASSLFRGGSSYNEQFF
D: .; J: TRBJ1-1; V: TRBV20-1; size: .; DNA: TGCAGTGCTGGAAAGGCTGAAGCTTTCTTT; CDR3: CSAGKAEAFF
D: .; J: TRBJ2-5; V: TRBV9; size: once; DNA: TGTGCCAGCAGCTTAGGGACATCGCAAGAGACCCAGTACTTC; CDR3: CASSLGTSQETQYF
D: .; J: TRBJ1-3; V: TRBV6-6; size: .; DNA: TGTGCCAGCAGTCAGGGCAATGGAAACACCATATATTTT; CDR3: CASSQGNGNTIYF
D: TRBD2; J: TRBJ2-1; V: TRBV6-4; size: .; DNA: TGTGCCAGCAGACTACTAGCGGGGGGGCCCCATGAGCAGTTCTTC; CDR3: CASRLLAGGPHEQFF
D: TRBD2; J: TRBJ2-3; V: TRBV6-5; size: .; DNA: TGTGCCAGCAGCGTGGCGGGGGACAGCACAGATACGCAGTATTTT; CDR3: CASSVAGDSTDTQYF
D: TRBD2; J: TRBJ2-2; V: TRBV7-3; size: .; DNA: TGTGCCAGCAGATCCCCGGGACTAGCGGGAGTCACCGGGGAGCTGTTTTTT; CDR3: CASRSPGLAGVTGELFF
D: .; J: TRBJ1-2; V: TRBV6-1; size: .; DNA: TGTGCCAGCAGTGACAACTATGGCTACACCTTC; CDR3: CASSDNYGYTF
D: .; J: TRBJ2-1; V: TRBV11-2; size: .; DNA: TGTGCCAGCAGCTTAGGGGCGGAATACAATGAGCAGTTCTTC; CDR3: CASSLGAEYNEQFF
D: .; J: TRBJ1-1; V: TRBV20-1; size: .; DNA: TGCAGTGCTAGTCGGACCTCTCCTGAAGCTTTCTTT; CDR3: CSASRTSPEAFF
D: .; J: TRBJ2-7; V: TRBV7-2; size: .; DNA: TGTGCCAGCAGCCAGTTTAGCTATGGGTACGAGCAGTACTTC; CDR3: CASSQFSYGYEQYF
D: TRBD1; J: TRBJ1-4; V: TRBV6-5; size: .; DNA: TGTGCCAGCAGGCCGACAGGGCATAATGAAAAACTGTTTTTT; CDR3: CASRPTGHNEKLFF
D: .; J: TRBJ1-4; V: TRBV6-5; size: .; DNA: TGTGCCAGCAGGGATCGACCCATCAGGAATGAAAAACTGTTTTTT; CDR3: CASRDRPIRNEKLFF
D: .; J: TRBJ2-1; V: TRBV6-1; size: .; DNA: TGTGCCAGCAGTGAGGGTCAGTCCTACAATGAGCAGTTCTTC; CDR3: CASSEGQSYNEQFF
D: TRBD1; J: TRBJ1-3; V: TRBV5-1; size: .; DNA: TGCGCCAGCAGCTTGCGGCCTGCGACAGGGGGCCCTACTGGGGGAAACACCATATATTTT; CDR3: CASSLRPATGGPTGGNTIYF
D: .; J: TRBJ1-5; V: TRBV30; size: few; DNA: TGTGCCTGGAGTGTATCTGGGCCCCAGCATTTT; CDR3: CAWSVSGPQHF
D: .; J: TRBJ1-2; V: TRBV7-9; size: .; DNA: TGTGCCAGCAGCTTAGCAGGGGCCCTTAACTATGGCTACACCTTC; CDR3: CASSLAGALNYGYTF
D: .; J: TRBJ2-7; V: TRBV3-1/TRBV3-2; size: .; DNA: TGTGCCAGCAGCCAACAGGCATACCCCTACGAGCAGTACTTC; CDR3: CASSQQAYPYEQYF
D: .; J: TRBJ2-7; V: TRBV3-1/TRBV3-2; size: .; DNA: TGTGCCAGCAGCCAAGCCCCCCAGGGCGTCGAGCAGTACTTC; CDR3: CASSQAPQGVEQYF
D: .; J: TRBJ2-1; V: TRBV2; size: .; DNA: TGTGCCAGCAGTTCAGGGGGGTCCTACAATGAGCAGTTCTTC; CDR3: CASSSGGSYNEQFF
D: .; J: TRBJ2-3; V: TRBV4-1; size: .; DNA: TGCGCCAGCAGTAGCACAGATACGCAGTATTTT; CDR3: CASSSTDTQYF
D: TRBD1; J: TRBJ1-1; V: TRBV7-2; size: .; DNA: TGTGCCAGCAGCCTTAGCGGACAGGGGAACACTGAAGCTTTCTTT; CDR3: CASSLSGQGNTEAFF
D: .; J: TRBJ1-2; V: TRBV7-9; size: .; DNA: TGTGCCAGCAGCCTGGACGGAGGCTACACCTTC; CDR3: CASSLDGGYTF
D: .; J: TRBJ1-2; V: TRBV30; size: .; DNA: TGTGCCTGGGGGAGGGGAAATTATGGCTACACCTTC; CDR3: CAWGRGNYGYTF
D: TRBD1; J: TRBJ1-6; V: TRBV5-1; size: once; DNA: TGCGCCAGCAGCTTGCAAACAGGGGGTAATTCACCCCTCCACTTT; CDR3: CASSLQTGGNSPLHF
D: .; J: TRBJ1-1; V: TRBV2; size: .; DNA: TGTGCCAGCAGTGAATACGTCAGCTCTTCCGGAGCCACTGAAGCTTTCTTT; CDR3: CASSEYVSSSGATEAFF
D: .; J: TRBJ1-2; V: TRBV5-1; size: .; DNA: TGCGCCAGCAGCTTGGCATCCGGCTACACCTTC; CDR3: CASSLASGYTF
D: .; J: TRBJ1-6; V: TRBV28; size: .; DNA: TGTGCCAGCAGTTTGTTAGACCTCAGCAATTCACCCCTCCACTTT; CDR3: CASSLLDLSNSPLHF
D: .; J: TRBJ2-5; V: TRBV27; size: .; DNA: TGTGCCAGCAGTTACACCCCCGGGGAGACCCAGTACTTC; CDR3: CASSYTPGETQYF
D: TRBD1; J: TRBJ1-1; V: TRBV10-3; size: .; DNA: TGTGCCATCAGGGATAAACAGGGACAGGTCGGAACAACTGAAGCTTTCTTT; CDR3: CAIRDKQGQVGTTEAFF
D: TRBD1; J: TRBJ1-5; V: TRBV7-2; size: .; DNA: TGTGCCAGCAGTTTAGGGGGCGGCAATCAGCCCCAGCATTTT; CDR3: CASSLGGGNQPQHF
D: .; J: TRBJ1-1; V: TRBV28; size: .; DNA: TGTGCCAGCAGTTTTACGGGGATGACTGGAGAAGCTTTCTTT; CDR3: CASSFTGMTGEAFF
D: .; J: TRBJ1-4; V: TRBV5-1; size: .; DNA: TGCGCCAGCAGCTTGGAAGGGGGGCCTAATGAAAAACTGTTTTTT; CDR3: CASSLEGGPNEKLFF
D: TRBD1; J: TRBJ1-3; V: TRBV4-2; size: .; DNA: TGTGCCAGCAGCCACTGGGACAGGGCCGCTGGAAACACCATATATTTT; CDR3: CASSHWDRAAGNTIYF
D: TRBD2; J: TRBJ2-3; V: TRBV5-6; size: .; DNA: TGTGCCAGCAGCTCCTGGACTAGCGGGGGGATCACGCAGTATTTT; CDR3: CASSSWTSGGITQYF
D: .; J: TRBJ1-2; V: TRBV21-1; size: .; DNA: TGTGCCAGCAGCAAAGCGATTCGACGGACGAACTATGGCTACACCTTC; CDR3: CASSKAIRRTNYGYTF
D: .; J: TRBJ2-7; V: TRBV3-1/TRBV3-2; size: .; DNA: TGTGCCAGCAGCCAAGAACGGTCCTACGAGCAGTACTTC; CDR3: CASSQERSYEQYF
D: TRBD1; J: TRBJ2-2; V: TRBV7-8; size: .; DNA: TGTGCCAGCAGCACTCGACAGGGGAACACCGGGGAGCTGTTTTTT; CDR3: CASSTRQGNTGELFF
D: TRBD2; J: TRBJ2-2; V: TRBV2; size: .; DNA: TGTGCCAGCAGTTTGGGACTAGCGGGGGGGAGTACCGGGGAGCTGTTTTTT; CDR3: CASSLGLAGGSTGELFF
D: .; J: TRBJ2-7; V: TRBV7-2; size: .; DNA: TGTGCCAGCAGCTTAGGCCTCGAACCAGGCGAGCAGTACTTC; CDR3: CASSLGLEPGEQYF
D: .; J: TRBJ2-2; V: TRBV9; size: .; DNA: TGTGCCAGCAGCGACAAGAACACCGGGGAGCTGTTTTTT; CDR3: CASSDKNTGELFF
D: .; J: TRBJ1-4; V: TRBV14; size: .; DNA: TGTGCCAGCAGCTCCGGACCGCCGATCAATGAAAAACTGTTTTTT; CDR3: CASSSGPPINEKLFF
D: .; J: TRBJ2-6; V: TRBV10-3; size: .; DNA: TGTGCCATCAGTGAGGCCATGGGATCTTCGACTGGGGCCAACGTCCTGACTTTC; CDR3: CAISEAMGSSTGANVLTF
D: .; J: TRBJ1-1; V: TRBV5-1; size: .; DNA: TGCGCCAGCAGCTTGGCGGGGGTTGGGAACACTGAAGCTTTCTTT; CDR3: CASSLAGVGNTEAFF